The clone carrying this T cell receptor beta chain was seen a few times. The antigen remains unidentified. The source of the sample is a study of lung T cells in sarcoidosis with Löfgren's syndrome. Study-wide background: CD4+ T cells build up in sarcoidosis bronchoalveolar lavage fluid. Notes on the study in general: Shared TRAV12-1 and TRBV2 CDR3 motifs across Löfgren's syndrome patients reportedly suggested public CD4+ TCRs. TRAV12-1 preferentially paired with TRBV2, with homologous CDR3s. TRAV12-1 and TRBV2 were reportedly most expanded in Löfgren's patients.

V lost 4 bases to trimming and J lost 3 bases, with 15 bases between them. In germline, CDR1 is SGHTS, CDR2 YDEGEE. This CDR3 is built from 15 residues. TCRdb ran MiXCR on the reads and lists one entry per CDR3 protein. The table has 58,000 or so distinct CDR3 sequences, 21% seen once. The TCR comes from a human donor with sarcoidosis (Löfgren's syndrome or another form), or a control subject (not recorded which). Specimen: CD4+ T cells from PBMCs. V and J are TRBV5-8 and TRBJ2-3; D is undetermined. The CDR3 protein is CASSALERKTDTQYF. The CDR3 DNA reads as TGTGCCAGCAGCGCACTCGAAAGAAAAACAGATACGCAGTATTTT.